This T cell receptor (beta chain) is from a study of cytomegalovirus exposure and HLA in healthy donors. The CDR3 sequence is 14 residues long. Trimming removed 5 bases from V and 5 bases from J; junction bases left unmatched: 7. The germline gives CDR1 SGHTA, CDR2 FQGNSA. This clone appeared once. The PCR was carried out with 60 Vbeta primers and 13 Jbeta primers. The data were produced by immunoSEQ multiplex PCR, yet TCRdb's version contains in-frame clones alone and is incomplete. The table lists some 180,000 clones, roughly 85% of them singletons, with approximately 1.5% in the top ten. The specimen sequenced was PBMCs. The J gene is TRBJ1-2, the V gene TRBV7-2; 8 nucleotides match TRBD1. The clonotype comes from a woman aged 18-35 years in good health and CMV-seronegative. This chain's CDR3 is CASSADRDHYGYTF. As DNA, the CDR3 is TGTGCCAGCAGCGCGGACAGGGATCATTATGGCTACACCTTC.